A selection of T cell receptor beta chains follows, all from one sample in a study of vaccination effects on CD4 cells after COVID-19. TCRdb's copy holds only in-frame clones and misses some; the assay was immunoSEQ multiplex PCR. Among some 70,000 clones listed, 65% to 80% were seen once. Their antigens remain unidentified. The sample here was CD4+ T cells from PBMCs cultured without peptide, taken after COVID-19 vaccination. The receptors come from a human donor who received a COVID-19 vaccine. CDR3s include the opening cysteine and the closing phenylalanine or tryptophan. The D gene is left open where the match is weak. The listing skips clone size in some rows; elsewhere it reads once, few, many or a size class.

abundance	v_gene	d_gene	j_gene	CDR3aa	CDR3nt
NA	TRBV24-1	NA	TRBJ1-2	CATSVGVYGYTF	TGTGCCACCAGTGTAGGAGTCTATGGCTACACCTTC
NA	TRBV25-1	NA	TRBJ1-1	CASSEFEGLDTEAFF	TGTGCCAGCAGTGAATTCGAGGGGTTGGACACTGAAGCTTTCTTT
NA	TRBV3-1/TRBV3-2	NA	TRBJ1-1	CASSRRGESLAFF	TGTGCCAGCAGCCGACGGGGGGAATCACTAGCTTTCTTT
NA	TRBV10-3	TRBD2	TRBJ2-5	CAISLAEETQYF	TGTGCCATCAGCCTAGCGGAAGAGACCCAGTACTTC
NA	TRBV18	NA	TRBJ2-5	CASSPQETQYF	TGTGCCAGCTCACCTCAAGAGACCCAGTACTTC
NA	TRBV11-2	TRBD2	TRBJ2-5	CASSLGLAGTMETQYF	TGTGCCAGCAGCCTTGGACTAGCGGGGACGATGGAGACCCAGTACTTC
few	TRBV6-1	TRBD2	TRBJ2-5	CASSETGLAGGPVTQYF	TGTGCCAGCAGTGAAACGGGACTAGCGGGGGGGCCGGTGACCCAGTACTTC
NA	TRBV3-1/TRBV3-2	TRBD1	TRBJ2-1	CASRFIRDRSYNEQFF	TGTGCCAGCAGGTTCATCCGGGACAGGTCCTACAATGAGCAGTTCTTC
NA	TRBV4-1	NA	TRBJ1-5	CASSQETGPLLGNQPQHF	TGCGCCAGCAGCCAAGAAACAGGGCCCCTATTGGGCAATCAGCCCCAGCATTTT
NA	TRBV6-5	NA	TRBJ1-2	CASSYSNTYGYTF	TGTGCCAGCAGTTACTCGAACACCTATGGCTACACCTTC
NA	TRBV30	NA	TRBJ1-2	CAWSLGGGGYTF	TGTGCCTGGAGTTTGGGGGGAGGTGGCTACACCTTC
NA	TRBV10-2	TRBD1	TRBJ2-1	CASSRDRVEQFF	TGCGCCAGCAGCCGGGACAGGGTCGAGCAGTTCTTC
NA	TRBV13	NA	TRBJ2-3	CASSLGQDRYTGTQYF	TGTGCCAGCAGCTTAGGGCAGGACCGGTACACCGGTACGCAGTATTTT
NA	TRBV5-1	NA	TRBJ1-3	CASTEEGSGNTIYF	TGCGCCAGCACCGAGGAGGGGTCCGGAAACACCATATATTTT
once	TRBV24-1	NA	TRBJ2-3	CATSDVGPARFTDTQYF	TGTGCCACCAGTGATGTCGGCCCGGCAAGATTCACAGATACGCAGTATTTT
NA	TRBV6-4	NA	TRBJ1-5	CANQPEKGPKGQPQHF	TGTGCCAACCAACCTGAGAAGGGCCCAAAGGGGCAGCCCCAGCATTTT
NA	TRBV18	NA	TRBJ2-5	CASSPGREETQYF	TGTGCCAGCTCACCAGGTCGTGAAGAGACCCAGTACTTC
NA	TRBV5-1	NA	TRBJ1-3	CASSLGVSGNTIYF	TGCGCCAGCAGCTTGGGTGTATCTGGAAACACCATATATTTT
NA	TRBV4-3	NA	TRBJ1-2	CASSQDKGQRANYGYTF	TGCGCCAGCAGCCAAGACAAAGGACAACGAGCTAACTATGGCTACACCTTC
NA	TRBV6-2/TRBV6-3	NA	TRBJ2-5	CASSYGVAETQYF	TGTGCCAGCAGTTACGGGGTGGCAGAGACCCAGTACTTC
NA	TRBV6-1	NA	TRBJ2-2	CASSDSGELFF	TGTGCCAGCAGTGACAGCGGGGAGCTGTTTTTT
NA	TRBV5-6	TRBD1	TRBJ1-4	CASSSGGTGNEKLFF	TGTGCCAGCAGTAGCGGCGGGACAGGAAATGAAAAACTGTTTTTT
NA	TRBV30	NA	TRBJ1-3	CAWSTGTGDTIYF	TGTGCCTGGAGTACTGGTACTGGCGACACCATATATTTT
NA	TRBV29-1	NA	TRBJ1-5	CSVVSGNSNQPQHF	TGCAGCGTTGTTTCCGGGAATAGCAATCAGCCCCAGCATTTT
NA	TRBV19	NA	TRBJ1-3	CASMRASGNTIYF	TGTGCCAGTATGAGGGCCTCTGGAAACACCATATATTTT
once	TRBV6-6	NA	TRBJ1-5	CASSYMGHGNQPQHF	TGTGCCAGCAGTTACATGGGGCATGGTAATCAGCCCCAGCATTTT
NA	TRBV24-1	NA	TRBJ2-2	CATTSRGSTGELFF	TGTGCCACCACCTCGAGGGGGTCCACCGGGGAGCTGTTTTTT
NA	TRBV14	NA	TRBJ2-1	CASSQDFGTAYNEQFF	TGTGCCAGCAGCCAAGATTTCGGGACGGCATACAATGAGCAGTTCTTC
NA	TRBV18	NA	TRBJ1-2	CASSPSQDSGGWGYTF	TGTGCCAGCTCACCATCTCAAGACAGTGGAGGTTGGGGCTACACCTTC
NA	TRBV2	NA	TRBJ1-2	CASARENYGYTF	TGTGCCAGCGCAAGGGAGAACTATGGCTACACCTTC
NA	TRBV2	NA	TRBJ2-5	CASSEQTQETQYF	TGTGCCAGCAGTGAACAAACGCAAGAGACCCAGTACTTC
NA	TRBV5-8	NA	TRBJ2-5	CASSFRELVVGKETQYF	TGTGCCAGCAGCTTCCGGGAGCTGGTAGTTGGGAAAGAGACCCAGTACTTC
NA	TRBV9	NA	TRBJ2-3	CASTTLPADTQYF	TGTGCCAGCACCACCCTCCCGGCGGATACGCAGTATTTT
NA	TRBV6-5	TRBD2	TRBJ2-1	CASKESGGYNEQFF	TGTGCCAGCAAGGAGAGCGGGGGGTACAATGAGCAGTTCTTC
NA	TRBV6-2/TRBV6-3	TRBD2	TRBJ2-5	CASSYPGTSGGVQETQYF	TGTGCCAGCAGTTACCCCGGGACTAGCGGGGGGGTCCAAGAGACCCAGTACTTC
NA	TRBV30	NA	TRBJ1-6	CAWKEHNNSPLHF	TGTGCCTGGAAGGAGCATAATAATTCACCCCTCCACTTT
few	TRBV10-2	NA	TRBJ1-1	CACQGPSTEAFF	TGCGCCTGTCAGGGCCCCAGCACTGAAGCTTTCTTT
NA	TRBV5-4	TRBD1	TRBJ2-1	CASRRPTGEAGNEQFF	TGTGCCAGCAGACGCCCGACAGGGGAGGCGGGCAATGAGCAGTTCTTC
few	TRBV4-1	TRBD1	TRBJ1-5	CASSQHISRQGTSNQPQHF	TGCGCCAGCAGCCAACATATCTCCCGACAGGGAACTAGCAATCAGCCCCAGCATTTT
NA	TRBV10-3	NA	TRBJ1-1	CAISESPATNTEAFF	TGTGCCATCAGTGAGTCGCCAGCGACGAACACTGAAGCTTTCTTT
few	TRBV4-1	TRBD2	TRBJ2-1	CASSQARGGYNEQFF	TGCGCCAGCAGCCAAGCGCGGGGGGGATACAATGAGCAGTTCTTC
NA	TRBV10-2	TRBD1	TRBJ1-5	CASSEGTEFQPQHF	TGCGCCAGCAGTGAGGGGACAGAATTTCAGCCCCAGCATTTT
NA	TRBV5-1	TRBD1	TRBJ2-3	CASSEDRASTDTQYF	TGCGCCAGCAGCGAGGACAGGGCTAGCACAGATACGCAGTATTTT
NA	TRBV5-1	TRBD2	TRBJ2-3	CASSPTSGGGDTQYF	TGCGCCAGCAGCCCAACTAGCGGGGGCGGAGATACGCAGTATTTT
NA	TRBV2	NA	TRBJ2-5	CASKGDRLQETQYF	TGTGCCAGCAAAGGGGACCGCCTACAAGAGACCCAGTACTTC
NA	TRBV6-2/TRBV6-3	NA	TRBJ1-4	CASSRQIATNEKLFF	TGTGCCAGCAGTAGACAGATAGCAACTAATGAAAAACTGTTTTTT
NA	TRBV24-1	NA	TRBJ2-3	CATSSSVSTDTQYF	TGTGCCACCTCCTCGTCCGTGAGCACAGATACGCAGTATTTT
NA	TRBV9	NA	TRBJ1-3	CASSVEGVFSGNTIYF	TGTGCCAGCAGCGTAGAGGGGGTGTTCTCTGGAAACACCATATATTTT